This T cell receptor (beta chain) was identified during a study of blood T cell repertoires in COVID-19. Study details: The United States, Italy and Spain provided the acute and convalescent COVID-19 samples. The analysed material was cDNA or gDNA that came from T cells, B-cell-depleted T cells, or PBMCs.

After removal of 2 bases from V and 2 bases from J, the junction contained 5 bases not matched to a gene. CDR1 is SGHRS, CDR2 YFSETQ, per germline. The CDR3 sequence is 17 residues long. In the authors' workflow: Amplified reference gene primers provided the basis for estimating nucleated cell counts. Produced via immunoSEQ multiplex PCR; TCRdb's table is partial and in-frame only. V and J calls and clone size are copied from that table; D and trimming were computed from the DNA. The top ten hold about a sixth of the sample, which has 100,000 to 150,000 clones, roughly 83% seen once. This chain links TRBV5-1 with TRBJ2-5; 14 nucleotides match TRBD2. The sequence was collected from a woman of 80 years or more with acute or convalescent COVID-19. The sequencing sample was made of peripheral blood. CDR3 protein: CASSFGTSGSRQETQYF. In nucleotides, the CDR3 is TGCGCCAGCAGCTTCGGGACTAGCGGGAGTAGGCAAGAGACCCAGTACTTC.